The next 30 T cell receptor beta chains were all read from a single sample in a study of Graves' ophthalmopathy and Graves' hyperthyroidism. The authors amplified TCR beta CDR3 regions from RNA transcripts. After a first-round RT-PCR with HTBI primers, a second-round multiplex PCR was run. TCRdb recomputed calls from the multiplex PCR reads with MiXCR, one row per CDR3 protein. The top ten hold roughly 45% of the sample, which has about 740,000 distinct CDR3 sequences, around 40% seen once. The sample comprised peripheral blood. These receptors were obtained from an adult man with Graves' ophthalmopathy.

This clonotype was picked up many times. The J gene is TRBJ1-5, the V gene TRBV11-2, with TRBD1 matching over 7 bases. Germline V gene sequence: CDR1 SGHAT, CDR2 FQNNGV. V lost 4 bases to trimming and J lost 5 bases; unmatched junction nucleotides: 8. This CDR3 is built from 15 residues. CDR3: CASSSGQAPYQPQHF. CDR3 DNA: TGTGCCAGCAGCTCAGGACAGGCCCCCTATCAGCCCCAGCATTTT.

The chain uses TRBV29-1 and TRBJ2-7; D may be TRBD1 (6 bases). Trimming pared 7 bases from V and 2 bases from J, leaving 15 bases between. This CDR3 has 13 residues. From germline, CDR1 is SQVTM and CDR2 ANQGSEA. The CDR3 region is CSAQSGQTYEQYF. The CDR3 DNA reads TGCAGCGCTCAATCTGGACAGACCTACGAGCAGTACTTC.

The chain carries TRBV5-4 and TRBJ1-1, with D possibly matching TRBD1 (6 bases). The CDR3 covers 14 residues. Trimming cost V 6 bases and J 1 base, with 13 bases left between them. The germline CDR1 and CDR2 sequences are SGHNT and YYREEE (reference sequence). The CDR3 nucleotides are TGTGCCAGCACACCACAGGGCGGGAACACTGAAGCTTTCTTT. It yields the protein CASTPQGGNTEAFF.

The chain joins TRBV20-1 to TRBJ2-5; possibly TRBD1 or TRBD2 for D (6 bases each). With the DNA end fitting TRBJ2-1 better, the J assignment may be wrong. CDR1 is DFQATT, CDR2 SNEGSKA, per germline (reference sequence). The CDR3 has 13 residues. CDR3 amino acids: CSASTWRGFEQFF. CDR3 nucleotides: TGCAGTGCTTCGACCTGGAGGGGGTTCGAGCAGTTCTTC.

The rearrangement joins TRBV29-1 to TRBJ1-3, with D unresolved. V was cut by 8 bases and J by 2 bases, with 10 bases left in between. CDR3 length: 12 amino acids. Germline V CDR1 and CDR2: SQVTM, ANQGSEA. In nucleotides, the CDR3 is TGCAGCAGCTTAGGCCCTGGAAACACCATATATTTT. Translated, it gives CSSLGPGNTIYF.

This chain joins TRBV7-9 and TRBJ2-7; D may be TRBD1 (5 bases). The germline V gene has CDR1 SEHNR and CDR2 FQNEAQ (reference sequence). There are 14 residues in the CDR3. Trimming stripped 0 bases from V and 5 bases from J, with 11 bases between. CDR3 in amino acids: CASSLALQGNEQYF. CDR3 nucleotides: TGTGCCAGCAGCTTAGCGCTCCAGGGAAACGAGCAGTACTTC.

Points on this clonotype: Compared with germline, one end of the junction differs, possibly owing to a read error. The rearrangement joins TRBV10-3 to TRBJ1-6, with D possibly TRBD1 on 5 matching bases. The CDR3 totals 19 residues. CDR1 is ENHRY, CDR2 SYGVKD, per germline. Here the CDR3 DNA reads TGTGCCAGCAGTGAATTGAGGGGTCGAGGGGCAGTCTATAATTCACCCCTCCACTTT. As protein: CASSELRGRGAVYNSPLHF.

This clonotype was seen more than once but under ten times. This rearrangement joins TRBV12-3 or TRBV12-4 to TRBJ2-6; no firm D call. The V gene lost 3 bases and the J gene lost 4 bases, with 10 bases spanning the gap. The CDR3 consists of 15 residues. The CDR3 nucleotides read TGTGCCAGCAGTTTGTGGACGGGCGGGGCCAACGTCCTGACTTTC. As protein: CASSLWTGGANVLTF.

The chain uses TRBV7-2 and TRBJ2-7; tentative D call: TRBD2 (5 bases). Between the trimmed V and J ends, which lost 7 bases and 0 bases, there was a span of 16 bases. CDR1 SGHTA and CDR2 FQGNSA come from the germline V gene. The CDR3 covers 15 residues. CDR3 nucleotide sequence: TGTGCCAGCACCCCGGGGATACTTCCCTCCTACGAGCAGTACTTC. This encodes CASTPGILPSYEQYF.

This clonotype showed up just a few times. The V and J genes are TRBV7-9 and TRBJ1-5; perhaps TRBD1 as D (6 bases). This CDR3 has 16 amino acids. V was trimmed by 5 bases and J by 3 bases, leaving 17 bases between them. The germline V gene has CDR1 SEHNR and CDR2 FQNEAQ (reference sequence). CDR3 bases: TGTGCCAGCAGCCGGACGCGGGACAAACACAATCAGCCCCAGCATTTT. It yields the protein CASSRTRDKHNQPQHF.

The chain carries TRBV13 and TRBJ1-1; D remains unclear. CDR3 size: 14 residues. The V gene's germline CDR1 is PRHDT and CDR2 FYEKMQ (reference sequence). V was clipped by 4 bases and J by 1 base, with 10 bases between them. CDR3 loop: CASSWQNRNTEAFF. The CDR3 bases are TGTGCCAGCAGCTGGCAGAACAGGAACACTGAAGCTTTCTTT.

This clonotype has a count of ten or more. The chain employs TRBV6-5 and TRBJ2-5; the D is unclear. Trimming pared 6 bases from V and 2 bases from J, leaving 4 bases between. The germline V gene encodes CDR1 MNHEY and CDR2 SVGAGI. CDR3 size: 11 residues. The CDR3 DNA sequence: TGTGCCAGCAGGGAACAAGAGACCCAGTACTTC. As protein: CASREQETQYF.

The chain uses TRBV7-3 and TRBJ1-6; no firm D call. This CDR3 comprises 15 residues. Germline assignment: CDR1 SGHTA and CDR2 FQGTGA. With 3 bases removed from V and 9 bases from J, the gap between germline ends came to 15 bases. The CDR3 nucleotides are TGTGCCAGCAGCTTCGGGCAGCTCCCCATTTCACCCCTCCACTTT. Protein: CASSFGQLPISPLHF.

Remarks on this clonotype: Given a much more abundant clone one base away, this may be a read error. This chain connects TRBV29-1 to TRBJ2-2; 9 bases map to TRBD1. V shed 7 bases, J shed 2 bases, and the junction held 2 bases outside the gene matches. The CDR3 consists of 13 residues. Germline V gene lookup returns CDR1 SQVTM and CDR2 ANQGSEA. The CDR3 DNA sequence: TGCAGCGGGGGACAGGGAAACACCGGGGAGCTGTTTTTT. Translation gives CSGGQGNTGELFF.

This clonotype was picked up a small number of times. This rearrangement joins TRBV14 to TRBJ2-7; unclear D gene. Trimming stripped 0 bases from V and 3 bases from J, with 12 bases between. This CDR3 region has 15 residues. From germline, CDR1 is SGHDN and CDR2 FVKESK. The chain's CDR3 is CASSQEPGLSYEQYF. The CDR3 bases are TGTGCCAGCAGCCAAGAGCCGGGTTTGAGCTACGAGCAGTACTTC.

V and J are TRBV10-3 and TRBJ1-2; no firm D call. CDR1 is ENHRY, CDR2 SYGVKD, per germline. The V gene lost 10 bases and the J gene lost 7 bases, with 31 bases spanning the gap. The CDR3 is made up of 17 amino acids. CDR3: CASSKTNRETPGPGYTF. The CDR3 region has the DNA TGTGCCAGCAGCAAAACAAACCGCGAGACCCCAGGACCTGGCTACACCTTC.

The chain couples TRBV29-1 to TRBJ2-5, with 8 bases that match TRBD1. Trimming at V came to 6 bases and at J to 5 bases, leaving 8 bases not matched to a gene. Per the germline V gene, CDR1 is SQVTM and CDR2 is ANQGSEA. The CDR3 has 13 amino acids. CDR3 sequence reads: CSVGQGFSETQYF. CDR3 in DNA: TGCAGCGTAGGACAGGGATTTTCGGAGACCCAGTACTTC.

This clonotype was observed a handful of times. The gene calls are TRBV11-2 and TRBJ2-3, with 13 bases aligning to TRBD2. The trim removed 0 bases at V and 8 bases at J, leaving 5 bases unmatched. From germline, CDR1 is SGHAT and CDR2 FQNNGV. This CDR3 region has 16 residues. In DNA form, the CDR3 reads TGTGCCAGCAGCTTAGAACTAGCGGGAGGGTCAGGTACGCAGTATTTT. Translating gives CASSLELAGGSGTQYF. Together with reference TRBV11-2 and TRBJ2-3, the CDR3 gives the full variable domain: EAGVAQSPRYKIIEKRQSVAFWCNPISGHATLYWYQQILGQGPKLLIQFQNNGVVDDSQLPKDRFSAERLKGVDSTLKIQPAKLEDSAVYLCASSLELAGGSGTQYFGPGTRLTVL.

The J gene is TRBJ2-6, the V gene TRBV15; D may be TRBD1 or TRBD2 (5 bases each). The CDR3 runs to 15 residues. CDR1 is LNHNV and CDR2 is YYDKDF in the germline V gene (reference sequence). Trimming took off 1 base at V and 9 bases at J, with 13 bases between the two ends. As DNA, the CDR3 is TGTGCCACCAGCAGAGTTCGGGGCAGTGGCAACGTCCTGACTTTC. This gives the protein CATSRVRGSGNVLTF.

This clonotype came up a few times. This chain uses TRBV10-3 with TRBJ1-1; D might be TRBD1 (5 bases). Germline V gene data show CDR1 as ENHRY and CDR2 as SYGVKD. This CDR3 has 15 residues. V gave up 0 bases and J gave up 4 bases, with 12 bases separating them. The CDR3 nucleotides read TGTGCCATCAGTGAGTCTGGGGGGATTGGCACTGAAGCTTTCTTT. Protein: CAISESGGIGTEAFF.

V and J are TRBV15 and TRBJ1-1; no firm D call. V was pared by 2 bases and J by 5 bases, with 9 bases between. This CDR3 is 13 amino acids long. CDR1 and CDR2 from the germline V gene are LNHNV and YYDKDF (reference sequence). In DNA form, the CDR3 reads TGTGCCACCAGCAGACGGACGGAAACTGAAGCTTTCTTT. Residues: CATSRRTETEAFF.

About this clonotype: In this CDR3 the conserved last residue, phenylalanine or tryptophan, is missing, so a read error is likely. This chain joins TRBV15 and TRBJ2-5; the D gene is possibly TRBD2 (5 bases). The CDR3 extends over 14 amino acids. V was cut by 5 bases and J by 5 bases, with 15 bases left in between. Germline loops: CDR1 LNHNV, CDR2 YYDKDF (reference sequence). Here the CDR3 reads CATSARGSRETQYL. The CDR3 nucleotides are TGTGCCACCAGCGCTCGTGGGAGTAGGGAGACCCAGTACCTC.

The rearrangement links TRBV9 to TRBJ1-3; tentative D call: TRBD1 (6 bases). Between the trimmed V and J ends, which lost 3 bases and 2 bases, there was a span of 12 bases. This CDR3 spans 15 amino acids. Per germline, CDR1 SGDLS and CDR2 YYNGEE. CDR3 bases: TGTGCCAGCAGCGACCGGGGGGCCCCTGGAAACACCATATATTTT. This gives the protein CASSDRGAPGNTIYF.

This clonotype has a single count. This chain joins TRBV11-1 and TRBJ2-2; 7 bases are shared with TRBD1. The J segment lost 6 bases and the V segment lost 11 bases, leaving 12 bases of the junction unmatched. The CDR3 is 14 residues long. Germline V lookup: CDR1 SGHAT, CDR2 FQDESV (reference sequence). CDR3 loop: CASKGTGEPGELFF. DNA of the CDR3: TGTGCCTCCAAGGGAACAGGGGAACCCGGGGAGCTGTTTTTT.

This chain uses TRBV6-5 with TRBJ1-2; 10 bases line up with TRBD1. J lost 8 bases, V lost 4 bases, and 4 bases had no gene match. CDR3 size: 13 residues. Germline V gene data show CDR1 as MNHEY and CDR2 as SVGAGI. The CDR3 DNA reads as TGTGCCAGCAGTTGGGACAGGGGAGGAGGCTACACCTTC. It translates to CASSWDRGGGYTF.

The rearrangement links TRBV25-1 to TRBJ1-4; D might be TRBD1 (6 bases). Trimming cost V 9 bases and J 4 bases, with 12 bases left between them. Germline CDR1 reads MGHDK; CDR2 reads SYGVNS. The CDR3 extends over 13 amino acids. The chain's CDR3 is CARGGGGNEKLFF. CDR3 nucleotides: TGTGCCAGGGGGGGGGGCGGTAATGAAAAACTGTTTTTT. The full variable domain, in which reference TRBV25-1 and TRBJ1-4 provide the parts outside the CDR3, is EADIYQTPRYLVIGTGKKITLECSQTMGHDKMYWYQQDPGMELHLIHYSYGVNSTEKGDLSSESTVSRIRTEHFPLTLESARPSHTSQYLCARGGGGNEKLFFGSGTQLSVL.

The V and J genes are TRBV10-3 and TRBJ1-2; unclear D gene. The CDR3 runs 14 residues. Trimming left V 10 bases short and J 4 bases short, with 19 bases between. CDR1 ENHRY and CDR2 SYGVKD come from the germline V gene. The CDR3 coding sequence is TGTGCCAGTTCCATGGGCCCCCTAGGCTATGGCTACACCTTC. It encodes CASSMGPLGYGYTF.

The chain links TRBV29-1 to TRBJ2-5; the match to TRBD1 covers 8 bases. CDR3 length: 15 residues. The trim removed 3 bases at V and 5 bases at J, leaving 11 bases unmatched. Germline-derived CDR1 and CDR2 are SQVTM and ANQGSEA. The CDR3 reads CSVDSQGAGGETQYF. For the CDR3, the DNA is TGCAGCGTTGATTCCCAGGGGGCTGGAGGGGAGACCCAGTACTTC.

The V and J genes are TRBV25-1 and TRBJ2-2; perhaps TRBD2 as D (5 bases). Per germline, CDR1 MGHDK and CDR2 SYGVNS. Between the trimmed V and J ends, which lost 7 bases and 1 base, there was a span of 16 bases. The CDR3 totals 16 residues. CDR3 nucleotide sequence: TGTGCCAGCACTCGGGGTATCAGAGTGAACACCGGGGAGCTGTTTTTT. Amino acid sequence: CASTRGIRVNTGELFF.

The sample holds a few counts of this clonotype. This chain links TRBV2 with TRBJ2-3, with D unresolved. The CDR3 extends over 13 amino acids. V dropped 8 bases and J dropped 2 bases, with 11 bases sitting between them. The germline V gene has CDR1 SNHLY and CDR2 FYNNEI. CDR3 residues: CASPALTTDTQYF. CDR3 nucleotides: TGTGCCAGCCCGGCACTCACCACAGATACGCAGTATTTT.